The sequence of this T cell receptor beta chain was determined in a study of breast tumors, draining lymph nodes, adjacent tissues. One entry per CDR3 protein, called by TCRdb with MiXCR from the multiplex PCR reads. The sample lists about 270,000 distinct CDR3 sequences, 30% to 35% occurring once. This clonotype was found a few times. With a much larger clone just one base away, this may be a read error. Breast cancer patients provided tissue from their axillary draining lymph nodes. Germline V gene lookup returns CDR1 SGHTA and CDR2 FQGNSA. This CDR3 has 15 residues. This sequence originates from a female donor with breast cancer. Some clones in this sample may be carry-over from other donors' samples. This chain joins TRBV7-2 and TRBJ1-2, with a possible D match to TRBD1 (5 bases). Sequenced: axillary lymph node tissue. CDR3 in DNA: TGTGCCAGCAGCTATATAGACAGAACCTCTTATGGCTACCCCTTC. Residues: CASSYIDRTSYGYPF.